In this sample, the clone carrying this TCR beta chain turned up a few times. For the second PCR, which ran for roughly 6 to 12 cycles, a sample-barcoded 5' primer and a J-beta primer mix were used. TCRdb passed the 5' RACE reads through MiXCR, listing each CDR3 protein once. The repertoire holds about 900,000 distinct CDR3 sequences, approximately 67% seen once, with about a quarter in the top ten. The data were taken from a study of blood T cells in healthy people across ages. The CDR3 extends over 16 amino acids. Germline CDR1 is PRHDT and CDR2 is FYEKMQ (reference sequence). The V gene end was trimmed by 4 bases and the J gene end by 2 bases; junction bases not matched to a gene: 7.

The source of this sequence is a man younger than 40 in good health. The rearrangement uses TRBV13 and TRBJ2-3; TRBD2 agrees at 9 bases. Sequencing input: blood. The CDR3 spells CASSSRTSEDTDTQYF. The CDR3 bases are TGTGCCAGCAGCTCGAGGACTAGCGAAGACACAGATACGCAGTATTTT.